The clone carrying this T cell receptor (beta chain) was counted only a few times. Its antigen is not identified. In the PCR, 60 Vbeta and 13 Jbeta primers were used. Profiled with immunoSEQ multiplex PCR; TCRdb holds only in-frame clones, not every one. The sample lists approximately 190,000 clones, over 75% occurring once. The source of the sample is a study of cytomegalovirus exposure and HLA in healthy donors. Notes on the study in general: The listing of roughly 160 TCR beta chains classed them as cytomegalovirus-associated. Solely CMV serostatus was available to characterize immune exposure. Across all donors, roughly uniform sequencing depth was an assumption of the presence/absence analyses.

There were likely unrecorded immune exposures, though donors were nominally healthy when sampled. Germline V CDR1 and CDR2: SGHDT, YYEEEE. V lost 0 bases to trimming and J lost 5 bases; unmatched junction nucleotides: 1. The CDR3 covers 14 residues. The V gene is TRBV5-6, the J gene TRBJ2-4, with 8 bases fitting TRBD1. This clonotype was sampled from a man in his fifties or sixties in good health and CMV-seronegative. Sequencing used PBMCs. The CDR3 region has the DNA TGTGCCAGCAGCTTGGGACAGGGGCAAAACATTCAGTACTTC. It specifies CASSLGQGQNIQYF. Based on the CDR3 plus reference TRBV5-6 and TRBJ2-4, the full variable domain is DAGVTQSPTHLIKTRGQQVTLRCSPKSGHDTVSWYQQALGQGPQFIFQYYEEEERQRGNFPDRFSGHQFPNYSSELNVNALLLGDSALYLCASSLGQGQNIQYFGAGTRLSVL.